This TCR beta chain was recorded in a study of T-cell reconstitution after alpha-beta-depleted transplantation in children. Notes on the study in general: Day-60 TCRbeta diversity that was high in some patients was derived from surviving recipient T cells and thymic progenitors. Once a year had passed after transplant, T-cell counts and diversity came mostly from newly produced T cells. Expanded graft clones numbering several hundred reportedly gave rise to alpha-beta T cells about two months after transplant.

Preparation of the TCRbeta library was carried out with unique molecular identifiers. Via MiXCR, TCRdb re-called the PCR reads, giving one row per CDR3 protein. The sample holds 300,000 to 400,000 distinct CDR3 sequences, 15% to 20% seen once. This clonotype has more than one count but fewer than ten. Its antigen is as yet unknown. Losses at the gene ends were 0 bases for V and 0 bases for J; bases not matched to a gene: 2. The length of the CDR3 is 16 residues. CDR1 MGHRA and CDR2 YSYEKL come from the germline V gene. Here the sequenced sample was PBMCs, mostly from graft donor cells, taken 360 days after TCRalphabeta/CD19-depleted stem cell transplant. The TCR sequence derives from a male patient aged 2-15 years who had a stem cell transplant for acute lymphoblastic leukemia, so the T cells may come from the graft donor. The chain recombines TRBV4-1 with TRBJ2-3; 8 nucleotides align to TRBD2. CDR3 amino acids: CASSQDRGRSTDTQYF. CDR3 nucleotide sequence: TGCGCCAGCAGCCAAGATCGCGGGAGGAGCACAGATACGCAGTATTTT.